Listed below are T cell receptor beta chains from one sample, sequenced in a study of T cells after yellow fever vaccination. TCRdb reanalysed the 5' RACE reads using MiXCR and keeps one entry per CDR3 protein. The table shows about 160,000 distinct CDR3 sequences, with approximately 6.8% occurring only once. Specimen: CD4+ T cells sorted from PBMCs, collected more than 4 days after the first yellow fever vaccination. All receptors derive from a man younger than 30 who received the YFV17D yellow fever vaccine. CDR3s include the opening cysteine and the closing phenylalanine or tryptophan. Each record gives: V gene, clone size, D gene, CDR3 length, J gene, CDR3 DNA, CDR3 protein. The D gene is left open where the match is weak. Where a row states a size, it is once, few, many or the class of an expanded clone; other rows omit it.

TRBV11-1	many	TRBD2	18	TRBJ2-2	TGTGCCAGCAGCTTAGCCAGGCGCGGGGAGGGATTCACCGGGGAGCTGTTTTTT	CASSLARRGEGFTGELFF
TRBV6-2/TRBV6-3	few	TRBD2	15	TRBJ2-2	TGTGCCAGCGGCATTTCTAGCGGGTTCGCCGGGGAGCTGTTTTTT	CASGISSGFAGELFF
TRBV12-3/TRBV12-4	many	TRBD2	14	TRBJ2-2	TGTGCCACCCAAGCGGGGGGACACACCGGGGAGCTGTTTTTT	CATQAGGHTGELFF
TRBV7-9	.	.	13	TRBJ1-3	TGTGCCAGCAGCCCCAGGAGGGGGGACACCATATATTTT	CASSPRRGDTIYF
TRBV14	.	.	17	TRBJ2-1	TGTGCCAGCAGCCAAGACAGGGACACGTTGGGCCTCCATGAGCAGTTCTTC	CASSQDRDTLGLHEQFF
TRBV28	many	TRBD1	16	TRBJ1-6	TGTGCCAGCAGTCCCCCCGGGACAGGGAGAAATTCACCCCTCCACTTT	CASSPPGTGRNSPLHF
TRBV7-9	.	.	15	TRBJ1-2	TGTGCCAGCAGCAACCGGGACACGGGCCTCTATGGCTACACCTTC	CASSNRDTGLYGYTF
TRBV10-3	many	.	14	TRBJ2-6	TGTGCCATCGGTTCTAGCTCTGGGGCCAACGTCCTGACTTTC	CAIGSSSGANVLTF
TRBV10-3	many	.	19	TRBJ2-6	TGTGCCATCAGTGAGCAGCCGGGAACGCACCTCCCTGGGGCCAACGTCCTGACTTTC	CAISEQPGTHLPGANVLTF
TRBV9	many	.	15	TRBJ1-3	TGTGCCAGCAGCAGCCAGGGTTTTGCTGGAAACACCATATATTTT	CASSSQGFAGNTIYF
TRBV4-2	many	TRBD1	15	TRBJ1-2	TGTGCCAGCAGCCAAGAGTCCGACAGGGGGTATGGCTACACCTTC	CASSQESDRGYGYTF
TRBV27	.	.	13	TRBJ2-5	TGTGCCAGCAGTTCCACCTTCCAAGAGACCCAGTACTTC	CASSSTFQETQYF
TRBV5-6	.	.	13	TRBJ1-4	TGTGCCAGCAGCTCTCGGAACAGTGAAAAACTGTTTTTT	CASSSRNSEKLFF
TRBV7-9	few	.	14	TRBJ1-1	TGTGCCAGCAGCTCTGGCGGGGGCGGGACTGAAGCTTTCTTT	CASSSGGGGTEAFF
TRBV3-1	many	TRBD1	13	TRBJ2-3	TGTGCCAGCAGCCTACAGGGGGGAGATACGCAGTATTTT	CASSLQGGDTQYF
TRBV7-7	many	.	12	TRBJ2-5	TGTGCCAGCAGCCCGCTAGGGGAGACCCAGTACTTC	CASSPLGETQYF
TRBV11-3	.	TRBD1	15	TRBJ2-2	TGTGCCAGCAGCTTGCAGGGGGCTCGTACCGGGGAGCTGTTTTTT	CASSLQGARTGELFF
TRBV5-1	.	TRBD1	16	TRBJ2-7	TGCGCCAGCAGCTTAAGCCCCGGGACAGAGTCCTACGAGCAGTACTTC	CASSLSPGTESYEQYF
TRBV7-2	.	.	15	TRBJ2-5	TGTGCCAGTATCTGGGGGGGGGCGTCCCAAGAGACCCAGTACTTC	CASIWGGASQETQYF
TRBV4-2	few	.	16	TRBJ1-2	TGTGCCAGCAGCCAAGAGGTCCCCCTGGTGAGGTATCGCTACACCTTC	CASSQEVPLVRYRYTF
TRBV27	many	.	14	TRBJ2-1	TGTGCCAGCAAGGGAGGAGTTACCTACAATGAGCAGTTCTTC	CASKGGVTYNEQFF
TRBV7-7	many	TRBD1	18	TRBJ2-2	TGTGCCAGCAGCTTAGATGACAGGGGGATACAGAACACCGGGGAGCTGTTTTTT	CASSLDDRGIQNTGELFF
TRBV12-3/TRBV12-4	many	.	17	TRBJ2-1	TGTGCCAGCAGTTTGAGTTCGGGGGGCAAAACCTACAATGAGCAGTTCTTC	CASSLSSGGKTYNEQFF
TRBV5-1	.	.	12	TRBJ2-3	TGCGCCAGCAGCTTAGAGGGTATCAGTCGGTATTTT	CASSLEGISRYF
TRBV25-1	many	.	13	TRBJ1-5	TGTGCCAGCAGTACCACCGGGACTCAGCCCCAGCATTTT	CASSTTGTQPQHF
TRBV20-1	few	.	13	TRBJ1-5	TGCAGTGCTCCCAGGGGAGGCAATCAGCCCCAGCATTTT	CSAPRGGNQPQHF
TRBV20-1	few	.	19	TRBJ1-4	TGCAGTGCTAGAGGTTGGATGGTTCGAGCAGGGGCGACTAATGAAAAACTGTTTTTT	CSARGWMVRAGATNEKLFF
TRBV15	many	.	13	TRBJ2-2	TGTGCCACCAGCAGAGGAGGGATCGGGGAGCTGTTTTTT	CATSRGGIGELFF
TRBV7-9	many	.	15	TRBJ2-5	TGTGCCAGCAGCCGAGGTTACATGTTTGCGGAGACCCAGTACTTC	CASSRGYMFAETQYF
TRBV7-9	many	.	15	TRBJ2-5	TGTGCCAGCAGCTTACCAGGGAACCTTAAAGAGACCCAGTACTTC	CASSLPGNLKETQYF
TRBV4-3	many	TRBD2	17	TRBJ2-3	TGCGCCAGCAGCCGCGGGAGGGCTAGCGGGGGGGCAGATACGCAGTATTTT	CASSRGRASGGADTQYF
TRBV7-2	.	TRBD2	13	TRBJ2-1	TGTGCCAGCACCCCGGGACTAGCGGGGGAGCAGTTCTTC	CASTPGLAGEQFF